This T cell receptor beta chain came from a study of response to subunit inactivated influenza vaccine. TCRdb processed the RT-PCR reads anew with MiXCR; each CDR3 protein has one entry. Of more than 550,000 distinct CDR3 sequences in the sample, about 11% were seen once. The starting material was PBMCs from blood, obtained on the day of vaccination. This clonotype was obtained from a man in his fifties who received an inactivated influenza vaccine.

CDR3 bases: TGTGCCAGCAGCATAGGGACTAGCGGACACAATGAGCAGTTCTTC. Protein: CASSIGTSGHNEQFF. This chain connects TRBV27 to TRBJ2-1; 11 nucleotides match TRBD2. V was clipped by 6 bases and J by 5 bases; unmatched bases: 6. The CDR3 is 15 residues long. The germline V gene encodes CDR1 MNHEY and CDR2 SMNVEV (reference sequence).